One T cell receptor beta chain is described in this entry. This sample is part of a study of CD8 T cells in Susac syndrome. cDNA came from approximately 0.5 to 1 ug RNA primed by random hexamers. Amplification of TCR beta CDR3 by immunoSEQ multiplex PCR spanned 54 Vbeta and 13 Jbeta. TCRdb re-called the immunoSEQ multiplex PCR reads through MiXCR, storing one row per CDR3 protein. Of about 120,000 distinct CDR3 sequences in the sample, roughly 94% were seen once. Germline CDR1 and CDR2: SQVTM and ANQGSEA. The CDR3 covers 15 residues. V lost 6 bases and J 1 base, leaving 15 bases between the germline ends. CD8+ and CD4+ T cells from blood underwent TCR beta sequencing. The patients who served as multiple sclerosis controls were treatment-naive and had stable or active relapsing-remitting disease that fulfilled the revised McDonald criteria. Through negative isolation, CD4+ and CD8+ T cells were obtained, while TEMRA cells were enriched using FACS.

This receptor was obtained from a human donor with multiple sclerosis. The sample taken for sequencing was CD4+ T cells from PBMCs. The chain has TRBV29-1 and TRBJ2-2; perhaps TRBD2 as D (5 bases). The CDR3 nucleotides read TGCAGCGTGACCCCCGGGGTTAAGAACACCGGGGAGCTGTTTTTT. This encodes CSVTPGVKNTGELFF.